This T cell receptor (beta chain) appears in the sequencing data of a study of blood T cell repertoires in COVID-19. This CDR3 has 13 amino acids. With 3 bases removed from V and 3 bases from J, the gap between germline ends came to 6 bases. Germline V gene data show CDR1 as GTSNPN and CDR2 as SVGIG (reference sequence). The repertoire was sequenced with immunoSEQ multiplex PCR; TCRdb's copy has only in-frame clones and lacks some. The sample includes a few hundred thousand clones, around 86% of them seen just once. The table lists this clone with a few counts. This clonotype was sampled from a woman aged 40 to 49 who had recovered from COVID-19. The chain carries TRBV30 and TRBJ1-6; D uncertain. The sample was peripheral blood. CDR3 nucleotide sequence: TGTGCCTGGAGCAGATTCTATAATTCACCCCTCCACTTT. Protein: CAWSRFYNSPLHF.